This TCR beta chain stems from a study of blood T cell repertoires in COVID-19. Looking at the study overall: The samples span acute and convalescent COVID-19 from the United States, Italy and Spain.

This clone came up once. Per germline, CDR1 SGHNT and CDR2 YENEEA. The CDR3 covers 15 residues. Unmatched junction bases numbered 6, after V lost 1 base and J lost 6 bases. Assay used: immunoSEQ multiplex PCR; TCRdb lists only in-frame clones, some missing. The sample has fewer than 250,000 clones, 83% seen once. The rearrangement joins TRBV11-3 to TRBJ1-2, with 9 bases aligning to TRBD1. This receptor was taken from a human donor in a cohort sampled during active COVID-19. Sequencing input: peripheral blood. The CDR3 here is CASSLVAQGANGYTF. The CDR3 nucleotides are TGTGCCAGCAGCTTAGTCGCACAGGGGGCAAATGGCTACACCTTC.